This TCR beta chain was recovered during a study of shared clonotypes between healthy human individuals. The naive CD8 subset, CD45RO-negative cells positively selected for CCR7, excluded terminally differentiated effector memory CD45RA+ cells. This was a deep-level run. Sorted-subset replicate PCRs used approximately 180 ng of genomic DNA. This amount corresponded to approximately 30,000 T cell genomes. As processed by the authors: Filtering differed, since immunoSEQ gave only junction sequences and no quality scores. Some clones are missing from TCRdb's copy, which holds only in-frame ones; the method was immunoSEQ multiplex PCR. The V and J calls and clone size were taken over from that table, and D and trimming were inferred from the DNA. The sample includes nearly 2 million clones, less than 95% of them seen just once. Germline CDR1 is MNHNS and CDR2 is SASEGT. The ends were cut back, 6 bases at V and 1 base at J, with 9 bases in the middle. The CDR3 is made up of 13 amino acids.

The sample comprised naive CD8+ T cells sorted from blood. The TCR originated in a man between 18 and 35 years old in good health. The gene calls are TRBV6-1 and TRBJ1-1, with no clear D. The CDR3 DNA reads TGTGCCAGCAGAGAGTTCTCGAACACTGAAGCTTTCTTT. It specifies CASREFSNTEAFF.